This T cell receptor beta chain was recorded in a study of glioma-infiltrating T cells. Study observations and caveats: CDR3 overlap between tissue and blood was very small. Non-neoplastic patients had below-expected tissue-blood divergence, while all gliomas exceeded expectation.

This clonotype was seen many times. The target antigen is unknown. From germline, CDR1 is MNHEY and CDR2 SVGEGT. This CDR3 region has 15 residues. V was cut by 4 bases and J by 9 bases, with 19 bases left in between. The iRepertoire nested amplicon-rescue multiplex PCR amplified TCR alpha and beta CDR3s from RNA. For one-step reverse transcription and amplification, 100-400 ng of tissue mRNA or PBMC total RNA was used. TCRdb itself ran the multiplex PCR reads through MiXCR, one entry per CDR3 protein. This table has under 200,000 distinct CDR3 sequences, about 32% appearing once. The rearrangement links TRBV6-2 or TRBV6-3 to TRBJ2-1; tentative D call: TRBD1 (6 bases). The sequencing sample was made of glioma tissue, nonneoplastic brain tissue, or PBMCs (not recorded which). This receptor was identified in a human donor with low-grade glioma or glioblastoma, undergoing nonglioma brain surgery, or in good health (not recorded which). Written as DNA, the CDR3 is TGTGCCAGCAGTTTCCGGGACACCCGGTCCGGTGAGCAGTTCTTC. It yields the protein CASSFRDTRSGEQFF.